This T cell receptor (beta chain) originates from a study of liver allograft versus peripheral blood T cells. Study-level information: Transplanted livers and recipients' peripheral blood had their T cell receptor repertoires compared.

In germline, CDR1 is MNHEY, CDR2 SVGAGI. This CDR3 has 16 residues. V was shortened by 0 bases and J by 0 bases, with 12 bases between the two germline ends. This clonotype is medium-sized (0.01 to 0.1%) within its sample. The target antigen is unknown. TCRdb fed the reads into MiXCR, producing one record per CDR3 protein. This table holds more than 2,500 distinct CDR3 sequences, roughly 15% found once. Findings of the study overall: Liver allograft T cell receptor repertoires were reported to differ from peripheral blood repertoires.

This receptor was obtained from a human patient who had a liver transplant. A share of the T cells may be of graft donor origin. The rearrangement joins TRBV6-5 to TRBJ2-7, with a possible D match to TRBD2 (8 bases). The CDR3 nucleotides read TGTGCCAGCAGTTACTCTAGCGGGGACAGCTCCTACGAGCAGTACTTC. Its protein product is CASSYSSGDSSYEQYF.